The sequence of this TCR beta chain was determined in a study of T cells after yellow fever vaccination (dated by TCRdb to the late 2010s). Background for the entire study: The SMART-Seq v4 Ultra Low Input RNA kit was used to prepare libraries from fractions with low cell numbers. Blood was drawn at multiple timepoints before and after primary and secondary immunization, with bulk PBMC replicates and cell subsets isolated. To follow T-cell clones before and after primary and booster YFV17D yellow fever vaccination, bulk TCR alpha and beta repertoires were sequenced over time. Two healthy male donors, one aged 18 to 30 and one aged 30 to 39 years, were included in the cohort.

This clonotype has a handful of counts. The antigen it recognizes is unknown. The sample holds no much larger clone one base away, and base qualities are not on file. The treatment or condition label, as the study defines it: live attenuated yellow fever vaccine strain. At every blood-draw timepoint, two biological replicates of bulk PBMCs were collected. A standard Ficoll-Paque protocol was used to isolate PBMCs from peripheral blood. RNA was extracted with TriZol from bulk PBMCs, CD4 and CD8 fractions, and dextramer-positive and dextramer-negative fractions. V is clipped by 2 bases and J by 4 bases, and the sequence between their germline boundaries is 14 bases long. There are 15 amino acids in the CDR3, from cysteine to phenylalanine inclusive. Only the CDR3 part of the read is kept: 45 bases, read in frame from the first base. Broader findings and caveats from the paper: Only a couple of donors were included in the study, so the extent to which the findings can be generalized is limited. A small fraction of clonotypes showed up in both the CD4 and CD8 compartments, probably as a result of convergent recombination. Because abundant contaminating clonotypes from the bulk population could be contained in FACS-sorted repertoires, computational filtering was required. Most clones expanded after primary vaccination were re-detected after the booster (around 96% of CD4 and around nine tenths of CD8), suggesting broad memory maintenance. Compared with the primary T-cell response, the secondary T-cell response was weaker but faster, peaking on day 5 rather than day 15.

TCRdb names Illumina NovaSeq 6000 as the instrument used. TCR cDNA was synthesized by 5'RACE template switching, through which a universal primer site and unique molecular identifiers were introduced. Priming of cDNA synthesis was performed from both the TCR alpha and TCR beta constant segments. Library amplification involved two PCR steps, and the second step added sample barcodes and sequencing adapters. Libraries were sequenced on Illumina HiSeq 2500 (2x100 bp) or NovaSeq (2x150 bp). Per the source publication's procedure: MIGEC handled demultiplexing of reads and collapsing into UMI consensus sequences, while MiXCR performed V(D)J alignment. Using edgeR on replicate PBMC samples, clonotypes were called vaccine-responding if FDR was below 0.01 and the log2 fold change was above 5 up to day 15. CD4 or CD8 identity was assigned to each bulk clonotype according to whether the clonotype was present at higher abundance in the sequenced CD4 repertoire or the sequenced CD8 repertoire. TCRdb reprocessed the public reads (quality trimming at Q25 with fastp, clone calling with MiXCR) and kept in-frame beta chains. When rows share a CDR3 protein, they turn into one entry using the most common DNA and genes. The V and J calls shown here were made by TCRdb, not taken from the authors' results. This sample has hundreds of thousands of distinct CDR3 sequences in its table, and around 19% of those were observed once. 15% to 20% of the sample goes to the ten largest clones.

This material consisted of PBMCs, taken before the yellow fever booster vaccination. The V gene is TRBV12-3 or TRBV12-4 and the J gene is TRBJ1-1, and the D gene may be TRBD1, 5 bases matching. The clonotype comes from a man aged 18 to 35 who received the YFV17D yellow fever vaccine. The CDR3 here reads CASSLRQLGSTEAFF. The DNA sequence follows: TGTGCCAGCAGTTTAAGACAGCTAGGGAGCACTGAAGCTTTCTTT.